This T cell receptor (beta chain) was captured by sequencing in a study of T cells expressing NK-cell markers. TCRdb reprocessed the 5' RACE reads, keeping one entry per CDR3 protein, no DNA. The sample has about 400,000 distinct CDR3 sequences, and its top ten clones hold roughly 10%. CDR1 MDHEN and CDR2 SYDVKM come from the germline V gene. The CDR3 spans 13 residues. Sequences were obtained from blood T cells: a sorted CD56 or NKG2C T cell subset, CD4+ or CD8+ T cells, or bulk PBMC T cells (not recorded which). The source is a woman in her forties or fifties in good health. V is TRBV28 and J is TRBJ1-1; TCRdb designates TRBD1, a call that cannot be tested without DNA. The CDR3 reads CASIQRVNTEAFF.